The T cell receptor beta chain under discussion was sequenced for a study of relationships among human T cell subsets. Remarks on this clonotype: Its antigen is still unknown.

The Th1 cells were the flow-through after CD25, CD56 and CD294 bead selections. Semiquantitative ARM-PCR amplified T cell receptor alpha and beta CDR3 regions from mRNA. Exponential amplification used communal superprimers after tagged nested gene-specific primers in ARM-PCR. From the multiplex PCR reads, TCRdb called clonotypes with MiXCR, one entry per CDR3 protein. The data hold 10,000 to 15,000 distinct CDR3 sequences, with around 69% observed a single time. Overall study findings and caveats: Th1, Th2 and regulatory T cells shared many CDR3 sequences. The seven subsets showed no significant differences in gene usage or CDR3 length. Regulatory and Th2 subsets had few clones over 100 reads, unlike CD8+ cytotoxic cells. Some CD4+CD8+ double-positive cells may remain after bead sorting.

The specimen sequenced was CD4+ Th1 cells sorted from blood. This TCR came from a man between 35 and 55 years old in good health.

CDR3 nucleotides: TGTGCCAGCACCACCGACAGGGTCTACGAGCAGTACTTC. This gives the protein CASTTDRVYEQYF. This chain joins TRBV28 and TRBJ2-7, with TRBD1 matching over 7 bases. The junction had 6 bases not matched to a gene; V was cut back by 7 bases and J by 3 bases. Germline CDR1 and CDR2: MDHEN and SYDVKM. This CDR3 region has 13 residues.